This T cell receptor (beta chain) was documented in a study of blood T cell repertoires in COVID-19. As for the study in general: Some COVID-19 samples were acute and others convalescent; all came from the United States, Italy and Spain.

Per the original methods: Reference gene primer amplification gave estimated nucleated cell counts. Clones were read by immunoSEQ multiplex PCR, and TCRdb kept only the in-frame ones, dropping some. Clone size and V and J calls were adopted from that table, with D and trimming inferred from the DNA. The sample consists of about 190,000 clones, around 91% of them appearing once. CDR1 GTSNPN and CDR2 SVGIG come from the germline V gene (reference sequence). V gave up 6 bases and J gave up 7 bases; unmatched junction bases: 9. The CDR3 sequence is 13 residues long. Only one count was recorded for this clone.

Sequencing was carried out using peripheral blood. The TCR comes from a man aged 50 to 60 with acute or convalescent COVID-19. This rearrangement joins TRBV30 to TRBJ1-1, with 9 bases matching TRBD1. DNA for the CDR3: TGTGCCTGTTTGATGACAGGGGGGATTGAAGCTTTCTTT. Translating gives CACLMTGGIEAFF.